The clone carrying this T cell receptor (beta chain) was seen a handful of times. What it binds is unknown. One entry per CDR3 protein, called by TCRdb with MiXCR from the 5' RACE reads. Of approximately 440,000 distinct CDR3 sequences detected, around 18% appear once; the ten largest clones hold more than 8%. These data are taken from a study of T-cell memory formation after mild COVID-19. Study details: TCR clusters were mostly confined to one donor each. Findings and caveats of the study: Chiefly within CM and EM were the contracting CD4+ clones; CD8+ ones were within EMRA.

The germline V gene encodes CDR1 DFQATT and CDR2 SNEGSKA (reference sequence). The CDR3 is 12 amino acids. V lost 7 bases, J lost 5 bases, and 6 bases stayed unmatched. The TCR sequence derives from an adult woman who had mild COVID-19 (a few samples of this study predate the infection). Cell type and time point are not known. The chain links TRBV20-1 to TRBJ1-1; 8 nucleotides align to TRBD1. Sequenced: PBMCs or a T cell subset sorted from them (not recorded which). The CDR3 here is CSGTQGGTEAFF. The CDR3 DNA sequence: TGCAGTGGGACACAGGGGGGAACTGAAGCTTTCTTT.